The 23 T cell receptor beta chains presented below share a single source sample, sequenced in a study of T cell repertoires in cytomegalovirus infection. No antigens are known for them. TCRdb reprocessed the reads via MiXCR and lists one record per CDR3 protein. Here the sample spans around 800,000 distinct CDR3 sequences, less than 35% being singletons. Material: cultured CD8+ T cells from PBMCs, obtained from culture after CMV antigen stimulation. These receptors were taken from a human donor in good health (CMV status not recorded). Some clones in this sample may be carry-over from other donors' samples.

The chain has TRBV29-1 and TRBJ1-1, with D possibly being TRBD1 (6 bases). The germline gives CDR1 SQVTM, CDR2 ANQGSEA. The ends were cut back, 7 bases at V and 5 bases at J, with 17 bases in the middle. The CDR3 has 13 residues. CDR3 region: CSDVQGSWTEAFF. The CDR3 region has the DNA TGCAGCGACGTACAGGGTAGTTGGACTGAAGCTTTCTTT.

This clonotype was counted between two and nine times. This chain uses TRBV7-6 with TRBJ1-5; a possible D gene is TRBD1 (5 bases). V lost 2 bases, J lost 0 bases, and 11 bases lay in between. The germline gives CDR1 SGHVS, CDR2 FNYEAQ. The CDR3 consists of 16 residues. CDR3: CASSLFGGYSNQPQHF. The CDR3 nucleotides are TGTGCCAGCAGCTTATTTGGGGGATATAGCAATCAGCCCCAGCATTTT.

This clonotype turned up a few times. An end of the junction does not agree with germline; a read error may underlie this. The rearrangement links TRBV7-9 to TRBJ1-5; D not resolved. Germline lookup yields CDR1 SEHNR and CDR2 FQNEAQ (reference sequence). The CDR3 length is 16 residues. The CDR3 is CASSLAFMGGNQPQHF. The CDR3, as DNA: TGTGCCAGCAGCTTAGCCTTTATGGGCGGGAATCAGCCACAGCATTTT.

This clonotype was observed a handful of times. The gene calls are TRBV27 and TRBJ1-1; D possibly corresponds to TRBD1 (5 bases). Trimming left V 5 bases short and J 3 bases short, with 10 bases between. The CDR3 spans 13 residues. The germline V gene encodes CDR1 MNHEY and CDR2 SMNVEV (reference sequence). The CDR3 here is CASSRPGHTEAFF. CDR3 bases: TGTGCCAGCAGTCGTCCAGGGCACACTGAAGCTTTCTTT.

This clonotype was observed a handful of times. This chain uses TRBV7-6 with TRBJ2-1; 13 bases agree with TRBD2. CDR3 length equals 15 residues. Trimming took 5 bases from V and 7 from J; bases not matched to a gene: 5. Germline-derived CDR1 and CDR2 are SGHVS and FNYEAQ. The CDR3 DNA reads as TGTGCCAGCAGCAAACTAGCGGGGGGGCGGAATGAGCAGTTCTTC. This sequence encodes CASSKLAGGRNEQFF.

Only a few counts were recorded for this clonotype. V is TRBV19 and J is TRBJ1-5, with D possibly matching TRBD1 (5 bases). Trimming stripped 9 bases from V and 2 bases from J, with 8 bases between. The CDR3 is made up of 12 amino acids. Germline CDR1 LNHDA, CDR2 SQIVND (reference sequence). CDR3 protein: CARWGGNQPQHF. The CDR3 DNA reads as TGTGCCAGATGGGGCGGCAATCAGCCCCAGCATTTT. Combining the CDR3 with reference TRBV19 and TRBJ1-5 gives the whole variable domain DGGITQSPKYLFRKEGQNVTLSCEQNLNHDAMYWYRQDPGQGLRLIYYSQIVNDFQKGDIAEGYSVSREKKESFPLTVTSAQKNPTAFYLCARWGGNQPQHFGDGTRLSIL.

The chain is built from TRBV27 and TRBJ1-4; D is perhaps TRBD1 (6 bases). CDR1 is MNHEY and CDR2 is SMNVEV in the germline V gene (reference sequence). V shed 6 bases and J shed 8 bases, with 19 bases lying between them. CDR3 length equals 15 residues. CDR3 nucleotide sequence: TGTGCCAGCAGACTAACAGGGAGCCTGGCCGAAAAACTGTTTTTT. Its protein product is CASRLTGSLAEKLFF.

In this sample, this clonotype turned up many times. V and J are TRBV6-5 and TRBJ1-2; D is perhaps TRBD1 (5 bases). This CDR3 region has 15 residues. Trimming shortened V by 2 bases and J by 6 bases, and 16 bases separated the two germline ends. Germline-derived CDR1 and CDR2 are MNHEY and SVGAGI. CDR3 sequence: CASSYRRRGADGYTF. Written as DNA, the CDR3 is TGTGCCAGCAGTTACAGGCGGAGGGGCGCGGATGGCTACACCTTC.

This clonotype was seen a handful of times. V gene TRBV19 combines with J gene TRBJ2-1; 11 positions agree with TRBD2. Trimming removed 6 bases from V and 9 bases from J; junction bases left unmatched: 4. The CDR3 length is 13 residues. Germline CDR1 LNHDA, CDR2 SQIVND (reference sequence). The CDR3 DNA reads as TGTGCCAGTAGACTAGCGGGGGCCTTTGAGCAGTTCTTC. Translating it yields CASRLAGAFEQFF.

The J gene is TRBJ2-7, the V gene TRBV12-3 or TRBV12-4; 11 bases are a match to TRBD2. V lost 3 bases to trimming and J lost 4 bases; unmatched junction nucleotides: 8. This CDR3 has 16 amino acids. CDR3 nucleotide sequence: TGTGCCAGCAGTTTCGTACCGGGACTAGCGGCGTACGAGCAGTACTTC. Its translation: CASSFVPGLAAYEQYF.

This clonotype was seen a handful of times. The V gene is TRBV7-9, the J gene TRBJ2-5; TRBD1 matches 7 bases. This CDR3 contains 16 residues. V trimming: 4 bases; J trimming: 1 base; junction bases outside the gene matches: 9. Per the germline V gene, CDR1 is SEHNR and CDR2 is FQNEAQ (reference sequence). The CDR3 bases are TGTGCCAGCAGCTATCAGGACAGGACACCCCAAGAGACCCAGTACTTC. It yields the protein CASSYQDRTPQETQYF.

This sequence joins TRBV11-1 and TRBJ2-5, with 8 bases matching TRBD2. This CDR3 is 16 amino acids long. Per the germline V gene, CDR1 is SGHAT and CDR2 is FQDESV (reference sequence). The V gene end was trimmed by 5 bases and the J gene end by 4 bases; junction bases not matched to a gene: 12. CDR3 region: CASSPFAGGGRETQYF. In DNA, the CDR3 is TGTGCCAGCAGCCCCTTTGCGGGGGGCGGTCGAGAGACCCAGTACTTC.

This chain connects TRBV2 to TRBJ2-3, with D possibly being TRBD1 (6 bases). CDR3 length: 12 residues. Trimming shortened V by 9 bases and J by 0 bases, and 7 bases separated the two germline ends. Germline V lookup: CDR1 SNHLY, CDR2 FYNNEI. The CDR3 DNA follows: TGTGCCAGGGACAGTAGCACAGATACGCAGTATTTT. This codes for CARDSSTDTQYF. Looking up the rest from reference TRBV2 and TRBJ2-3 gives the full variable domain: EPEVTQTPSHQVTQMGQEVILRCVPISNHLYFYWYRQILGQKVEFLVSFYNNEISEKSEIFDDQFSVERPDGSNFTLKIRSTKLEDSAMYFCARDSSTDTQYFGPGTRLTVL.

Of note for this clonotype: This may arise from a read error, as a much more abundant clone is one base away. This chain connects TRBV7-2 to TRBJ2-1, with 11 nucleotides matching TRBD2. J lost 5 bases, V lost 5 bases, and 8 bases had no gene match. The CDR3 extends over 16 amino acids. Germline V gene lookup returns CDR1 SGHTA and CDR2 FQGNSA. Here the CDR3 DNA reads TGTGCCAGCAGCGAGGGACTAGCGGAGGCTAACAATGAGCAGTTCTTC. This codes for CASSEGLAEANNEQFF.

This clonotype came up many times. This CDR3 reads CASSSRQEYNEQFF. The CDR3 DNA reads TGTGCCAGCAGCTCCCGACAGGAGTACAATGAGCAGTTCTTC. This rearrangement joins TRBV11-3 to TRBJ2-1, with D perhaps matching TRBD1 (6 bases). The V gene's germline CDR1 is SGHNT and CDR2 YENEEA. The CDR3 sequence is 14 residues long. V was cut by 4 bases and J by 4 bases, with 11 bases left in between.

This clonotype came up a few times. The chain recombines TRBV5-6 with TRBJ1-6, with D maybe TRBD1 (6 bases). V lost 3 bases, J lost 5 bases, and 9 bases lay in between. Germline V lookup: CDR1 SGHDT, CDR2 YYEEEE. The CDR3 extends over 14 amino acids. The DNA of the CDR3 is TGTGCCAGCAGCTGGACAGTTGATAATTCACCCCTCCACTTT. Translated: CASSWTVDNSPLHF.

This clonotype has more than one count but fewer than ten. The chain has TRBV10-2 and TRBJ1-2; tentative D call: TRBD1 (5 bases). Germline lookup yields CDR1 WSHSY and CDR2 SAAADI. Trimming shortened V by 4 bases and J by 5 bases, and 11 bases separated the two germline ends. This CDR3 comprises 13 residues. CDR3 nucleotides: TGCGCCAGCAGTGTATGGGAGGGGTATGGCTACACCTTC. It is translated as CASSVWEGYGYTF.

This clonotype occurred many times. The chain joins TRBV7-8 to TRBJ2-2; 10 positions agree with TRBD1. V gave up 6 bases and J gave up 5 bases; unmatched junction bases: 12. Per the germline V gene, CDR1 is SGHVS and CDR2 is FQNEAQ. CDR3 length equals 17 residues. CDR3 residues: CASRVSGQGLVTGELFF. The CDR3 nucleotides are TGTGCCAGCAGGGTGTCGGGACAGGGGTTAGTTACCGGGGAGCTGTTTTTT.

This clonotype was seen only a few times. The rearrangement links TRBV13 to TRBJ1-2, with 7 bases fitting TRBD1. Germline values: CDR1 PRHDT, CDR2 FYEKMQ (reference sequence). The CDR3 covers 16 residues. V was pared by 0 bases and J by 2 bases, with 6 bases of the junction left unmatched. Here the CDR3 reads CASSLGRGQRNYGYTF. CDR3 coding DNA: TGTGCCAGCAGCTTAGGGAGGGGACAGAGGAACTATGGCTACACCTTC.

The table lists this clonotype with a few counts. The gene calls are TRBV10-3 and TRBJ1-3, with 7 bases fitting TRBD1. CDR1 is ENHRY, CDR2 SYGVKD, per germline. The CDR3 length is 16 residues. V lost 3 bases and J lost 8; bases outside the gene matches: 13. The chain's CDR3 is CAISEPTLDRYHTIYF. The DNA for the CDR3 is TGTGCCATCAGTGAACCAACCCTGGACAGGTACCACACCATATATTTT.

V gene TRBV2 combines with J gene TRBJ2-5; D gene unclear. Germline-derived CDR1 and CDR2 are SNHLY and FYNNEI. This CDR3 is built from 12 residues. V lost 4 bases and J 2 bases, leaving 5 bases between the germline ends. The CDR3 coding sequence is TGTGCCAGCAGTGTGCCGCAAGAGACCCAGTACTTC. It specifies CASSVPQETQYF.

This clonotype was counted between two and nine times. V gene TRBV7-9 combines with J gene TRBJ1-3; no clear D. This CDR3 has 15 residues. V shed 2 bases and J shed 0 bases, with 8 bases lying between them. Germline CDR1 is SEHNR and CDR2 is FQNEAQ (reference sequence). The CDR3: CASSLRPVSGNTIYF. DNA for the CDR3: TGTGCCAGCAGCTTAAGGCCAGTCTCTGGAAACACCATATATTTT.

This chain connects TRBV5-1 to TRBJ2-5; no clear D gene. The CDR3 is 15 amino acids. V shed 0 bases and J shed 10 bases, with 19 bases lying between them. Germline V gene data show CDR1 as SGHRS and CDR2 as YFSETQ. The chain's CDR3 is CASSLAVPGNGNQYF. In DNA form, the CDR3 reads TGCGCCAGCAGCTTGGCAGTTCCTGGTAACGGCAACCAGTACTTC.